These T cell receptor beta chains were read from a single sample in a study of cytomegalovirus exposure and HLA in healthy donors. Assay: immunoSEQ multiplex PCR; the TCRdb copy retains only in-frame clones and omits some. The repertoire holds approximately 200,000 clones, 65% to 80% seen once, with about 0.2% in the top ten. The sample was PBMCs. The receptors derive from a girl aged 2 to 10 in good health and CMV-seronegative. Both conserved end residues are part of each CDR3.

TRBJ2-3,TRBV5-6,CASEGSGTSGTDTQYF
TRBJ2-7,TRBV5-6,CASSNLLAGPDEQYF
TRBJ2-1,TRBV18,CASSPSIATPPGPYNEQFF
TRBJ2-7,TRBV2,CASSATGTGSYEQYF
TRBJ2-5,TRBV7-9,CASSSATSGDQETQYF
TRBJ1-2,TRBV2,CARGRGQPGAEYGYTF
TRBJ1-2,TRBV19,CASGHEEGYYGYTF
TRBJ1-4,TRBV5-5,CASSLSGSEKLFF
TRBJ1-3,TRBV5-1,CASSSTGDSGNTIYF
TRBJ1-1,TRBV18,CASSPGTGILRAFF
TRBJ2-1,TRBV4-1,CASSQVFGNEQFF
TRBJ2-7,TRBV7-2,CASSLGRGIEQYF
TRBJ2-2,TRBV29-1,CSVRQGASGELFF
TRBJ1-4,TRBV6-5,CASSVDREYGKLFF
TRBJ2-3,TRBV19,CASRQRGGQPGLRDTQYF
TRBJ1-2,TRBV9,CASSVDPGGTYGYTF
TRBJ2-3,TRBV9,CASSVTGTDTQYF
TRBJ1-3,TRBV5-1,CASSPGQGAGNTIYF
TRBJ2-7,TRBV7-8,CASSLGRWGGGYEQYF
TRBJ2-2,TRBV5-1,CASSLNQGSNTGELFF
TRBJ2-1,TRBV11-3,CASSRTGLAGGNEQFF
TRBJ2-5,TRBV29-1,CSVEESSGETQYF
TRBJ1-1,TRBV18,CASSREQGLNTEAFF